The 16 T cell receptor beta chains below all came from one sample that was sequenced in a study of Tregs in tolerant kidney transplant recipients. Clones were read by immunoSEQ multiplex PCR, and TCRdb kept only the in-frame ones, dropping some. The sample lists tens of thousands of clones, about 83% occurring once. The sample consisted of CD4+ T cells from blood. The receptors here all came from a human donor in good health.

The J gene is TRBJ1-1, the V gene TRBV11-3; unclear D gene. With 5 bases removed from V and 8 bases from J, the gap between germline ends came to 12 bases. This CDR3 has 12 residues. CDR1 SGHNT and CDR2 YENEEA come from the germline V gene. CDR3 protein: CASSQRTAEAFF. The DNA of the CDR3 is TGTGCCAGCAGCCAACGGACTGCAGAAGCTTTCTTT.

This chain uses TRBV5-1 with TRBJ1-2, with D uncertain. This CDR3 has 11 amino acids. From germline, CDR1 is SGHRS and CDR2 YFSETQ. Between the trimmed V and J ends, which lost 0 bases and 9 bases, there was a span of 6 bases. The CDR3 region has the DNA TGCGCCAGCAGCTTGGGGGAGAGCTACACCTTC. As protein: CASSLGESYTF.

This chain joins TRBV5-4 and TRBJ1-1; D call uncertain. The CDR3 consists of 14 residues. V was pared by 4 bases and J by 3 bases, with 13 bases between. From germline, CDR1 is SGHNT and CDR2 YYREEE (reference sequence). The CDR3 here is CASSLYMDDTEAFF. In nucleotides, the CDR3 is TGTGCCAGCAGCCTTTACATGGATGACACTGAAGCTTTCTTT. The variable domain in full, completed from reference TRBV5-4 and TRBJ1-1, reads ETGVTQSPTHLIKTRGQQVTLRCSSQSGHNTVSWYQQALGQGPQFIFQYYREEENGRGNFPPRFSGLQFPNYSSELNVNALELDDSALYLCASSLYMDDTEAFFGQGTRLTVV.

In nucleotides, the CDR3 is TGTGCCAGCACCCTCCGCACTGAAGCTTTCTTT. This codes for CASTLRTEAFF. The chain combines TRBV6-5 with TRBJ1-1; D is uncertain. CDR3 length: 11 amino acids. Looked up from germline, CDR1 is MNHEY and CDR2 is SVGAGI. V shed 7 bases and J shed 4 bases, with 7 bases lying between them.

The CDR3 loop reads CASSSTRTGVLRGEQFF. CDR3 DNA: TGCGCCAGCAGCTCTACTCGTACAGGGGTTTTACGCGGTGAGCAGTTCTTC. The chain uses TRBV4-1 and TRBJ2-1; TRBD1 aligns across 7 bases. CDR1 and CDR2 (germline): MGHRA, YSYEKL. The junction had 19 bases not matched to a gene; V was cut back by 5 bases and J by 9 bases. The CDR3 is 17 residues long.

DNA of the CDR3: TGTGCCAGCAGCCGGACTAGCGATCCCGGGGAGCTGTTTTTT. Protein sequence: CASSRTSDPGELFF. The gene calls are TRBV6-5 and TRBJ2-2; 9 bases align to TRBD2. CDR3 length: 14 residues. J gave up 6 bases and V 6 bases, and 5 bases lay outside the gene matches. Germline-derived CDR1 and CDR2 are MNHEY and SVGAGI.

This rearrangement joins TRBV18 to TRBJ1-4, with D perhaps TRBD1 (5 bases). Germline values: CDR1 KGHSH, CDR2 LQKENI. The CDR3 has 17 amino acids. V was clipped by 3 bases and J by 5 bases, with 19 bases between them. CDR3 coding DNA: TGTGCCAGCTCACCGAGAAGCGCCGGGACTCTCAATGAAAAACTGTTTTTT. It codes for CASSPRSAGTLNEKLFF. Full variable domain (rest looked up from reference TRBV18 and TRBJ1-4): NAGVMQNPRHLVRRRGQEARLRCSPMKGHSHVYWYRQLPEEGLKFMVYLQKENIIDESGMPKERFSAEFPKEGPSILRIQQVVRGDSAAYFCASSPRSAGTLNEKLFFGSGTQLSVL.

The chain links TRBV28 to TRBJ1-2; D possibly corresponds to TRBD1 (6 bases). Trimming left V 5 bases short and J 8 bases short, with 24 bases between. This CDR3 region has 16 residues. The germline V gene encodes CDR1 MDHEN and CDR2 SYDVKM. CDR3 sequence (DNA): TGTGCCAGCAGTCCACACCTCACAGGGCGCTTGGGGGGCTACACCTTC. As protein: CASSPHLTGRLGGYTF.

V is TRBV9 and J is TRBJ2-1; possibly TRBD2 for D (7 bases). The V and J ends lost 6 bases and 0 bases respectively, with 10 bases between them. This CDR3 is 14 amino acids long. Germline values: CDR1 SGDLS, CDR2 YYNGEE. CDR3 amino acids: CASTRGASYNEQFF. The DNA for the CDR3 is TGTGCCAGCACCCGGGGGGCCTCCTACAATGAGCAGTTCTTC.

The CDR3 bases are TGCGCCAGCAGCGAGGAGGGGCAGCTCAAGACCCAGTACTTC. As protein: CASSEEGQLKTQYF. This chain connects TRBV5-1 to TRBJ2-5, with D possibly matching TRBD2 (6 bases). V was trimmed by 4 bases and J by 6 bases, leaving 16 bases between them. The CDR3 is made up of 14 amino acids. Germline V gives CDR1 SGHRS, CDR2 YFSETQ.

There are a few counts of this clone. The rearrangement links TRBV18 to TRBJ1-5, with TRBD1 matching over 7 bases. The junction had 5 bases not matched to a gene; V was cut back by 6 bases and J by 6 bases. The CDR3 consists of 13 residues. Germline V lookup: CDR1 KGHSH, CDR2 LQKENI. DNA for the CDR3: TGTGCCAGCTCCCCCGACAGGGCTCAGCCCCAGCATTTT. Translating gives CASSPDRAQPQHF.

The rearrangement joins TRBV30 to TRBJ2-2; the D is unclear. This CDR3 comprises 16 residues. CDR1 and CDR2 from the germline V gene are GTSNPN and SVGIG (reference sequence). Trimming stripped 0 bases from V and 6 bases from J, with 17 bases between. The DNA for the CDR3 is TGTGCCTGGAGTGTGGGCCTATCCCACGCCGCCGGGGAGCTGTTTTTT. Translating gives CAWSVGLSHAAGELFF.

The CDR3 is CASSLDPRGLTGELFF. Here the CDR3 DNA reads TGTGCCAGCAGCTTAGACCCCAGGGGGCTTACCGGGGAGCTGTTTTTT. The chain combines TRBV11-3 with TRBJ2-2; 8 positions agree with TRBD1. The CDR3 has 16 amino acids. Germline-derived CDR1 and CDR2 are SGHNT and YENEEA. Germline trimming cut 0 bases from V and 5 bases from J; bases unmatched to any gene: 5.

This chain connects TRBV4-2 to TRBJ2-1; D ambiguous. The CDR3 length is 16 residues. Germline V gene lookup returns CDR1 LGHNA and CDR2 YNFKEQ. Trimming stripped 0 bases from V and 3 bases from J, with 12 bases between. The CDR3 sequence is CASSQDRGGNYNEQFF. The CDR3 coding sequence is TGTGCCAGCAGCCAAGATCGAGGCGGAAACTACAATGAGCAGTTCTTC.

CDR3 nucleotide sequence: TGTGCCAGCAGCGTAGATACGGGGACCGGGGAGACCCAGTACTTC. This sequence encodes CASSVDTGTGETQYF. The chain combines TRBV9 with TRBJ2-5; the D call may be TRBD1 or TRBD2 (5 bases each). The CDR3 sequence is 15 residues long. Per the germline V gene, CDR1 is SGDLS and CDR2 is YYNGEE. Trimming shortened V by 0 bases and J by 5 bases, and 14 bases separated the two germline ends.

The chain couples TRBV5-4 to TRBJ2-1; D unresolved. The V end lost 0 bases, the J end lost 7 bases, and 5 bases lay between the germline ends. Germline values: CDR1 SGHNT, CDR2 YYREEE (reference sequence). The length of the CDR3 is 12 residues. The CDR3 spells CASSLAGNEQFF. The CDR3 nucleotides are TGTGCCAGCAGCTTGGCCGGGAATGAGCAGTTCTTC.